The 13 T cell receptor beta chains presented below share a single source sample, sequenced in a study of T cell responses to AZD1222 COVID-19 vaccine. Assay: immunoSEQ multiplex PCR; the TCRdb copy retains only in-frame clones and omits some. The sample contains 120,000 or so clones, around 89% of which appear only once. Sequenced here: peripheral blood, sampled on day 0 of AZD1222 vaccination. The receptors stem from an adult in good health.

The CDR3 is CASSHGGTTGNTIYF. In DNA, the CDR3 is TGTGCCAGCAGCCATGGGGGAACAACTGGAAACACCATATATTTT. This chain links TRBV14 with TRBJ1-3; weak D call: TRBD1 (5 bases). The ends were cut back, 3 bases at V and 2 bases at J, with 11 bases in the middle. Germline CDR1 reads SGHDN; CDR2 reads FVKESK. The CDR3 consists of 15 residues.

The chain couples TRBV19 to TRBJ1-4; no reliable D call. This CDR3 has 11 amino acids. Germline lookup yields CDR1 LNHDA and CDR2 SQIVND (reference sequence). The V gene lost 2 bases and the J gene lost 7 bases, with 2 bases spanning the gap. The CDR3 here is CASSISEKLFF. The CDR3 bases are TGTGCCAGTAGTATAAGTGAAAAACTGTTTTTT.

This chain joins TRBV6-5 and TRBJ1-2, with 10 bases fitting TRBD1. V was pared by 8 bases and J by 7 bases, with 7 bases of the junction left unmatched. The CDR3 consists of 13 residues. Germline CDR1 and CDR2: MNHEY and SVGAGI. This CDR3 is CASRQGALAGYTF. The DNA of the CDR3 is TGTGCCAGCCGACAGGGGGCTCTTGCTGGCTACACCTTC.

CDR3 bases: TGTGCCAGCAGTCCTCGCCCCTTCTCTGGGGCCAACGTCCTGACTTTC. This translates into CASSPRPFSGANVLTF. The genes are TRBV27 and TRBJ2-6; D is ambiguous. The length of the CDR3 is 16 residues. Germline V gives CDR1 MNHEY, CDR2 SMNVEV (reference sequence). V was trimmed by 5 bases and J by 0 bases, leaving 11 bases between them.

About this clone itself: The same CDR3 is also encoded by other DNA sequences in this sample. The J gene is TRBJ1-2, the V gene TRBV12-3 or TRBV12-4; D not certain. The CDR3 spans 11 residues. Trimming pared 3 bases from V and 4 bases from J, leaving 3 bases between. The CDR3 DNA follows: TGTGCCAGCAGTTTGGGCTATGGCTACACCTTC. Translation: CASSLGYGYTF.

The chain combines TRBV9 with TRBJ2-3; D remains unclear. Trimming pared 0 bases from V and 2 bases from J, leaving 7 bases between. This CDR3 spans 14 amino acids. Germline V CDR1 and CDR2: SGDLS, YYNGEE. CDR3 region: CASSVGADTDTQYF. The CDR3 bases are TGTGCCAGCAGCGTAGGGGCGGACACAGATACGCAGTATTTT.

This sequence joins TRBV29-1 and TRBJ2-7; a possible D gene is TRBD1 (7 bases). The germline V gene has CDR1 SQVTM and CDR2 ANQGSEA. The CDR3 length is 13 residues. Trimming left V 6 bases short and J 7 bases short, with 19 bases between. The CDR3 bases are TGCAGCGTGGGCCCGACCCCAGGGGGGGAGCAGTACTTC. Translation: CSVGPTPGGEQYF.

The J gene is TRBJ1-1, the V gene TRBV2, with TRBD1 identical over 7 bases. Germline assignment: CDR1 SNHLY and CDR2 FYNNEI. This CDR3 contains 15 residues. V trimming: 4 bases; J trimming: 1 base; junction bases outside the gene matches: 6. CDR3 in amino acids: CASSVGGGGNTEAFF. For the CDR3, the DNA is TGTGCCAGCAGTGTAGGGGGCGGAGGGAACACTGAAGCTTTCTTT.

The V call is TRBV5-1, the J call TRBJ1-2; weak D call: TRBD1 (6 bases). The CDR3 length is 15 residues. From germline, CDR1 is SGHRS and CDR2 YFSETQ. Trimming removed 4 bases from V and 5 bases from J, with 18 bases in between. CDR3: CASSPDPGAAYGYTF. The CDR3 DNA reads as TGCGCCAGCAGCCCGGATCCGGGGGCAGCGTATGGCTACACCTTC. Full variable domain (rest looked up from reference TRBV5-1 and TRBJ1-2): KAGVTQTPRYLIKTRGQQVTLSCSPISGHRSVSWYQQTPGQGLQFLFEYFSETQRNKGNFPGRFSGRQFSNSRSEMNVSTLELGDSALYLCASSPDPGAAYGYTFGSGTRLTVV.

The chain couples TRBV5-1 to TRBJ1-1; no reliable D call. V shed 6 bases and J shed 5 bases, with 17 bases lying between them. Germline loops: CDR1 SGHRS, CDR2 YFSETQ. This CDR3 contains 14 residues. The CDR3 nucleotides are TGCGCCAGCAATAACCGAGTGGGTGGGACTGAAGCTTTCTTT. The encoded protein is CASNNRVGGTEAFF.

The chain has TRBV5-1 and TRBJ1-2; a weak D match, TRBD1 (5 bases). Per the germline V gene, CDR1 is SGHRS and CDR2 is YFSETQ. The CDR3 runs 15 residues. Trimming took off 4 bases at V and 0 bases at J, with 13 bases between the two ends. The CDR3 DNA reads TGCGCCAGCAGCCCCCTAGGGGCTACTAACTATGGCTACACCTTC. This translates into CASSPLGATNYGYTF.

This clone has a single count. The genes are TRBV11-2 and TRBJ1-2; 7 nucleotides match TRBD1. Germline-derived CDR1 and CDR2 are SGHAT and FQNNGV. The CDR3 has 14 residues. V was clipped by 6 bases and J by 7 bases; unmatched bases: 11. The CDR3 DNA reads TGTGCCAGCAGGAACCTTAACAGGGGTGGTGGCTACACCTTC. Its translation: CASRNLNRGGGYTF.

The chain combines TRBV5-1 with TRBJ1-1; no clear D. Germline V gives CDR1 SGHRS, CDR2 YFSETQ. This CDR3 has 16 residues. V was shortened by 0 bases and J by 1 base, with 13 bases between the two germline ends. The CDR3 DNA reads as TGCGCCAGCAGCTTGGACCCCGGACGACGGAACACTGAAGCTTTCTTT. Translating it yields CASSLDPGRRNTEAFF. The full variable domain, in which reference TRBV5-1 and TRBJ1-1 provide the parts outside the CDR3, is KAGVTQTPRYLIKTRGQQVTLSCSPISGHRSVSWYQQTPGQGLQFLFEYFSETQRNKGNFPGRFSGRQFSNSRSEMNVSTLELGDSALYLCASSLDPGRRNTEAFFGQGTRLTVV.